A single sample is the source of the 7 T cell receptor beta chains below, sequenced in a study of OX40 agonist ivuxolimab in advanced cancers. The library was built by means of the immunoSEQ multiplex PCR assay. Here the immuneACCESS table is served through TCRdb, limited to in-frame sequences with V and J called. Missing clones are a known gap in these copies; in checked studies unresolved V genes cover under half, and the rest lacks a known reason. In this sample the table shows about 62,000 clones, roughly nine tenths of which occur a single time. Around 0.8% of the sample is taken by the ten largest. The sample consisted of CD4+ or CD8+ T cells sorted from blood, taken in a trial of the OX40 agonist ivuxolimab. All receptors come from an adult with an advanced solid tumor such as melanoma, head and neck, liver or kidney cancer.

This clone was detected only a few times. CDR3 DNA sequence: TGTGCCAGTAGTACCCGGGACAGGGGGCGAAATGAAAAACTGTTTTTT. Translation gives CASSTRDRGRNEKLFF. The genes are TRBV19 and TRBJ1-4; 12 bases agree with TRBD1. The CDR3 covers 16 residues. From germline, CDR1 is LNHDA and CDR2 SQIVND (reference sequence). V shed 4 bases, J shed 5 bases, and the junction held 5 bases outside the gene matches.

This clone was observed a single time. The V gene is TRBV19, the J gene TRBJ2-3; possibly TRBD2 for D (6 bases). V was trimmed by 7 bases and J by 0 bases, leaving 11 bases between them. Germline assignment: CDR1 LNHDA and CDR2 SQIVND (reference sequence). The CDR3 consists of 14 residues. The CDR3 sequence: CASTRTISTDTQYF. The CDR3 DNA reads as TGTGCCAGTACCAGGACTATTAGCACAGATACGCAGTATTTT.

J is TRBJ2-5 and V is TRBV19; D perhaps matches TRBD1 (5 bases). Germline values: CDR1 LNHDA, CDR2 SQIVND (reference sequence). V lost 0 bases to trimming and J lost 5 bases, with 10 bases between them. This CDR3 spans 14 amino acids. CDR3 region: CASSIDPNRETQYF. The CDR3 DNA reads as TGTGCCAGTAGTATAGATCCTAACAGGGAGACCCAGTACTTC.

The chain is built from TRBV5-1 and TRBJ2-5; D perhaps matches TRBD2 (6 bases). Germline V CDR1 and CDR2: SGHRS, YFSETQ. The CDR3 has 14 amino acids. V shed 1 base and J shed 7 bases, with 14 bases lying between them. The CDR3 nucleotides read TGCGCCAGCAGCTTGAGCCAGTTGGGGGGGACCCAGTACTTC. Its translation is CASSLSQLGGTQYF.

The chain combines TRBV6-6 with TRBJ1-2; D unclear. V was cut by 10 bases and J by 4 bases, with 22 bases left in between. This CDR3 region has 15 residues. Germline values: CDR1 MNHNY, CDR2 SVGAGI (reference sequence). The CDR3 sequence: CATSPSRDSLYGYTF. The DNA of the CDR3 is TGTGCCACCTCACCTTCCCGGGATTCGCTCTATGGCTACACCTTC.

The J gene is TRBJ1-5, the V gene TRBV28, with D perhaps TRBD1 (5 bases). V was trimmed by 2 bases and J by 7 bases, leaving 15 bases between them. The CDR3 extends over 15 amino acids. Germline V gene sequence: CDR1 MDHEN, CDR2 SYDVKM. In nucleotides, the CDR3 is TGTGCCAGCAGTTTAATGGGCAGGGTCCGACAGCCCCAGCATTTT. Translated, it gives CASSLMGRVRQPQHF. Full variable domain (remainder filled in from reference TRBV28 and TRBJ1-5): DVKVTQSSRYLVKRTGEKVFLECVQDMDHENMFWYRQDPGLGLRLIYFSYDVKMKEKGDIPEGYSVSREKKERFSLILESASTNQTSMYLCASSLMGRVRQPQHFGDGTRLSIL.

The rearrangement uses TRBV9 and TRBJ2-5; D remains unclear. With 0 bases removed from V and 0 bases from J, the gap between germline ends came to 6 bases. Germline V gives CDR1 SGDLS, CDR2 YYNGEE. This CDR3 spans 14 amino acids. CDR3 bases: TGTGCCAGCAGCGTAGGGACCTACCAAGAGACCCAGTACTTC. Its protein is CASSVGTYQETQYF.